This TCR beta chain was identified during a study of OX40 agonist ivuxolimab in advanced cancers. Study-level information: One patient with hepatocellular carcinoma and two with cutaneous melanoma, three in all, had partial responses.

Sequencing used immunoSEQ multiplex PCR; TCRdb keeps in-frame clones, though not all of them. This sample has around 17,000 clones, with approximately 86% found just once. This CDR3 is built from 18 residues. Germline CDR1 is MGHRA and CDR2 is YSYEKL. The V gene end was trimmed by 1 base and the J gene end by 4 bases; junction bases not matched to a gene: 7. Sequenced here: CD4+ or CD8+ T cells sorted from blood, sampled in a trial of the OX40 agonist ivuxolimab. This chain joins TRBV4-1 and TRBJ2-6; 10 nucleotides match TRBD2. This TCR was sampled from an adult with an advanced solid tumor such as melanoma, head and neck, liver or kidney cancer. The CDR3 DNA reads TGCGCCAGCAGCCAAGGCCTAGCGGGAGTAGCGGGGGCCAACGTCCTGACTTTC. This translates into CASSQGLAGVAGANVLTF.